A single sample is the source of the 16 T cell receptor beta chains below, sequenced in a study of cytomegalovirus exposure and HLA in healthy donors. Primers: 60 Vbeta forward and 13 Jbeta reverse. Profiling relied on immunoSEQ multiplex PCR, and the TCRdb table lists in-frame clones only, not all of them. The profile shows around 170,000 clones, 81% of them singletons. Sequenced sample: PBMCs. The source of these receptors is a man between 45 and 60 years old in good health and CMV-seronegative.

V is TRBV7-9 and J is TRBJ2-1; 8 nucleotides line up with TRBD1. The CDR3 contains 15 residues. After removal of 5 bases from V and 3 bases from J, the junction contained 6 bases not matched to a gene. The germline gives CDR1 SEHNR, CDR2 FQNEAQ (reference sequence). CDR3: CASSLFTGGYNEQFF. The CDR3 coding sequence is TGTGCCAGCAGCCTATTCACAGGGGGCTACAATGAGCAGTTCTTC.

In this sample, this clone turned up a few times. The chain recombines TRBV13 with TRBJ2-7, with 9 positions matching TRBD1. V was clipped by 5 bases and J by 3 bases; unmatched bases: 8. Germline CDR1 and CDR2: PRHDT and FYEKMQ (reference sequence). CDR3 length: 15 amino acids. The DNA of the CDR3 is TGTGCCAGCAGCCGCCACGGGACAGGGAACTACGAGCAGTACTTC. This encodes CASSRHGTGNYEQYF.

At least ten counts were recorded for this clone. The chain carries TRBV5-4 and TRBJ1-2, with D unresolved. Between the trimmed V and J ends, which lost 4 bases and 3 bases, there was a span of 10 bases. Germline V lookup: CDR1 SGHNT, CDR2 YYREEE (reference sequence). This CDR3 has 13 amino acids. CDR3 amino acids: CASSPERDYGYTF. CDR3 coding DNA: TGTGCCAGCAGCCCCGAGAGGGACTATGGCTACACCTTC.

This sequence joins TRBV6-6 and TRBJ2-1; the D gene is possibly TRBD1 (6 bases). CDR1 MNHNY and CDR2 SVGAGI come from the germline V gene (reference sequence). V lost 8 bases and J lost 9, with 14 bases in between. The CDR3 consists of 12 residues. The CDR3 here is CASARGAGEQFF. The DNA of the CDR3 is TGTGCCAGCGCCAGGGGCGCTGGTGAGCAGTTCTTC.

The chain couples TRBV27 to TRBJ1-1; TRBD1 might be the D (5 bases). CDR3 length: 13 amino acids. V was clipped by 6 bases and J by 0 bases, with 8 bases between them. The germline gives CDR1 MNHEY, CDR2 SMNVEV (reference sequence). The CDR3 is CASRQQVNTEAFF. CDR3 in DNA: TGTGCCAGCAGGCAACAGGTGAACACTGAAGCTTTCTTT.

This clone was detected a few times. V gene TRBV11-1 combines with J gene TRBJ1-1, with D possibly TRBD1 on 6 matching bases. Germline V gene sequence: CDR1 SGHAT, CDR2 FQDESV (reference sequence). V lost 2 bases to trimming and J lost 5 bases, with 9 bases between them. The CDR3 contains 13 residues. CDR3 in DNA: TGTGCCAGCAGCTTACAGGGGTCTACTGAAGCTTTCTTT. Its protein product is CASSLQGSTEAFF.

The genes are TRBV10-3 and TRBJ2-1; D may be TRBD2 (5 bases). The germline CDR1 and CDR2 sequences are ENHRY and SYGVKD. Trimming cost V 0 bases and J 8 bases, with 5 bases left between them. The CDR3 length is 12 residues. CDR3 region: CAISESDYEQFF. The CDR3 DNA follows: TGTGCCATCAGTGAGTCGGACTATGAGCAGTTCTTC.

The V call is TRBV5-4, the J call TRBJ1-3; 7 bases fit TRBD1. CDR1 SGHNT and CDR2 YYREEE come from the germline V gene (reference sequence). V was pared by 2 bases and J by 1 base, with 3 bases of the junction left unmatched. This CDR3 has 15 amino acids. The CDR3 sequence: CASSLQGFSGNTIYF. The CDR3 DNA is TGTGCCAGCAGCTTACAGGGGTTTTCTGGAAACACCATATATTTT.

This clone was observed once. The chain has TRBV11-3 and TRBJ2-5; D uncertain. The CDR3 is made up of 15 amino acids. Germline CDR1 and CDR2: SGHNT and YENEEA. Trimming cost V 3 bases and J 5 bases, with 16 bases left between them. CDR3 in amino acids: CASSFLGHVGETQYF. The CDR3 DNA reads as TGTGCCAGCAGCTTTCTAGGCCACGTCGGGGAGACCCAGTACTTC.

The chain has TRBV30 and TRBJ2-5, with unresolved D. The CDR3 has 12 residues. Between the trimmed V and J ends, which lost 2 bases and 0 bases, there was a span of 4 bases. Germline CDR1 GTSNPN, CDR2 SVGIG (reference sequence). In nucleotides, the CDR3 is TGTGCCTGGAGTCCGTACCAAGAGACCCAGTACTTC. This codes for CAWSPYQETQYF.

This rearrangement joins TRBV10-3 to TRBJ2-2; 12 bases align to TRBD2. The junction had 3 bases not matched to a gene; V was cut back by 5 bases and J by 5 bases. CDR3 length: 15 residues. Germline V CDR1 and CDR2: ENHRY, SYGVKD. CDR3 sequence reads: CAISRLAGETGELFF. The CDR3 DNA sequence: TGTGCCATCAGTAGACTAGCGGGGGAAACCGGGGAGCTGTTTTTT.

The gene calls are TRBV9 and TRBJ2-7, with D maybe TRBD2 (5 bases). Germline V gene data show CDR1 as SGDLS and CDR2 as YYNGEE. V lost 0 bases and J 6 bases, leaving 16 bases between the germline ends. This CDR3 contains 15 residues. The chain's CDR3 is CASSVGAGLTSEQYF. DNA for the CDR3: TGTGCCAGCAGCGTAGGGGCGGGCCTCACTTCCGAGCAGTACTTC.

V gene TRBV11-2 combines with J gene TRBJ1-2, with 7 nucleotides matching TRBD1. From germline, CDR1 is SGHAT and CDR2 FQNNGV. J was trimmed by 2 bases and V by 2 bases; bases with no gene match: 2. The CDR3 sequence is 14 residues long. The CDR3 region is CASSLSTGNYGYTF. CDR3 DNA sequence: TGTGCCAGCAGCTTATCGACAGGGAACTATGGCTACACCTTC.

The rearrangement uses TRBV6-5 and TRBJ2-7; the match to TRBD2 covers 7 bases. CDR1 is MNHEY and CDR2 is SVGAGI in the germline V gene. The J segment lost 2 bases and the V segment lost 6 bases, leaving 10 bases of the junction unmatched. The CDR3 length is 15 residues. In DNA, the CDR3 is TGTGCCAGCAGCCGCCGACTAGCTACCACCTACGAGCAGTACTTC. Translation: CASSRRLATTYEQYF.

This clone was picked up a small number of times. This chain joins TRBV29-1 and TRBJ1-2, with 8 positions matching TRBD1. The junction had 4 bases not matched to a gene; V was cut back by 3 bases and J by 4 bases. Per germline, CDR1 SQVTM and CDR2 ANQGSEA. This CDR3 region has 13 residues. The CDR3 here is CSVDEDRVYGYTF. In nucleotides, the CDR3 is TGCAGCGTTGACGAGGACAGGGTCTATGGCTACACCTTC. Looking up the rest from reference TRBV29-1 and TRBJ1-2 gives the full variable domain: SAVISQKPSRDICQRGTSLTIQCQVDSQVTMMFWYRQQPGQSLTLIATANQGSEATYESGFVIDKFPISRPNLTFSTLTVSNMSPEDSSIYLCSVDEDRVYGYTFGSGTRLTVV.

Here the CDR3 DNA reads TGTGCCAGCAGCTTAGGGACTCTTGAAGCTTTCTTT. This sequence encodes CASSLGTLEAFF. The chain employs TRBV7-9 and TRBJ1-1, with unresolved D. CDR3 length equals 12 residues. Per the germline V gene, CDR1 is SEHNR and CDR2 is FQNEAQ (reference sequence). V lost 1 base and J 7 bases, leaving 7 bases between the germline ends. Using reference TRBV7-9 and TRBJ1-1 for the parts outside the CDR3, the full variable domain is DTGVSQNPRHKITKRGQNVTFRCDPISEHNRLYWYRQTLGQGPEFLTYFQNEAQLEKSRLLSDRFSAERPKGSFSTLEIQRTEQGDSAMYLCASSLGTLEAFFGQGTRLTVV.